This is a list of T cell receptor beta chains from one sample in a study of T cell responses to AZD1222 COVID-19 vaccine. The table came from immunoSEQ multiplex PCR; TCRdb's copy has only in-frame clones and leaves some out. The table includes about 140,000 clones, around 88% detected once. The sample consisted of peripheral blood, taken on day 0 of AZD1222 vaccination. The source is an adult in good health. CDR3s include the opening cysteine and the closing phenylalanine or tryptophan. Each record gives: D gene, J gene, V gene, clone size, CDR3 protein, CDR3 DNA. D genes are given only for firm matches. Clone size is given for some rows only: seen once, a few or many times, or a class if the clone is expanded.

D gene: TRBD2
J gene: TRBJ2-2
V gene: TRBV6-5
clone size: .
CDR3 protein: CASSSGTSLSPGELFF
CDR3 DNA: TGTGCCAGCAGTTCCGGGACTAGCTTATCCCCCGGGGAGCTGTTTTTT

D gene: .
J gene: TRBJ1-5
V gene: TRBV4-2
clone size: .
CDR3 protein: CASSPGGNGGQPQHF
CDR3 DNA: TGTGCCAGCAGCCCTGGCGGGAATGGCGGTCAGCCCCAGCATTTT

D gene: .
J gene: TRBJ2-3
V gene: TRBV6-4
clone size: few
CDR3 protein: CASSGPSTDTQYF
CDR3 DNA: TGTGCCAGCAGTGGGCCTAGCACAGATACGCAGTATTTT

D gene: TRBD1
J gene: TRBJ1-1
V gene: TRBV28
clone size: .
CDR3 protein: CASSLGTGLSNTEAFF
CDR3 DNA: TGTGCCAGCAGCCTAGGGACAGGACTATCGAACACTGAAGCTTTCTTT

D gene: .
J gene: TRBJ1-2
V gene: TRBV30
clone size: .
CDR3 protein: CAWGFSYGYTF
CDR3 DNA: TGTGCCTGGGGGTTCTCCTATGGCTACACCTTC

D gene: TRBD1
J gene: TRBJ2-7
V gene: TRBV30
clone size: .
CDR3 protein: CAWTPAGRGFYEQYF
CDR3 DNA: TGTGCCTGGACTCCTGCGGGCAGGGGGTTTTACGAGCAGTACTTC

D gene: TRBD1
J gene: TRBJ2-1
V gene: TRBV7-7
clone size: .
CDR3 protein: CASSSDRVGNEQFF
CDR3 DNA: TGTGCCAGCAGCTCGGACAGGGTAGGCAATGAGCAGTTCTTC

D gene: .
J gene: TRBJ2-2
V gene: TRBV7-2
clone size: once
CDR3 protein: CASSLFLWELFF
CDR3 DNA: TGTGCCAGCAGCTTATTTTTGTGGGAGCTGTTTTTT

D gene: .
J gene: TRBJ2-3
V gene: TRBV25-1
clone size: .
CDR3 protein: CASSEYKSAPDTQYF
CDR3 DNA: TGTGCCAGCAGTGAATATAAGAGCGCCCCCGATACGCAGTATTTT

D gene: TRBD1
J gene: TRBJ1-2
V gene: TRBV29-1
clone size: .
CDR3 protein: CSVAKDRVPYGYTF
CDR3 DNA: TGCAGCGTTGCAAAAGACAGGGTTCCCTATGGCTACACCTTC

D gene: .
J gene: TRBJ2-2
V gene: TRBV5-1
clone size: .
CDR3 protein: CASSLGELGGTGELFF
CDR3 DNA: TGCGCCAGCAGCTTGGGGGAGCTTGGAGGGACCGGGGAGCTGTTTTTT

D gene: .
J gene: TRBJ2-7
V gene: TRBV27
clone size: .
CDR3 protein: CASSLSHFYEQYF
CDR3 DNA: TGTGCCAGCAGTTTGTCACATTTCTACGAGCAGTACTTC

D gene: .
J gene: TRBJ1-2
V gene: TRBV28
clone size: .
CDR3 protein: CASSSPAILAYGYTF
CDR3 DNA: TGTGCCAGCAGCTCCCCGGCTATCTTGGCCTATGGCTACACCTTC